This TCR beta chain is drawn from a study of T cells in Graves' hyperthyroidism and ophthalmopathy. Amplification of TCR beta CDR3 regions used RNA as the template. When the TCR CDR3 underwent first-round RT-PCR, the HTBI primer set was used. From the multiplex PCR reads, TCRdb called clonotypes with MiXCR, one entry per CDR3 protein. This table holds roughly 400,000 distinct CDR3 sequences, over 12% found once. The germline V gene has CDR1 SGHRS and CDR2 YFSETQ. Trimming cost V 0 bases and J 6 bases, with 6 bases left between them. The CDR3 is 13 amino acids. Based on clinical symptoms, serum thyroxine and TRAb, thyroid ultrasound and orbital computed tomography, diagnoses were reached.

The sample was blood. The V and J genes are TRBV5-1 and TRBJ2-2, with TRBD2 as a possible D gene (5 bases). The TCR was taken from a man in his fifties with Graves' ophthalmopathy. DNA of the CDR3: TGCGCCAGCAGCTTGGAACTAGCCGGGGAGCTGTTTTTT. Translated, it gives CASSLELAGELFF.